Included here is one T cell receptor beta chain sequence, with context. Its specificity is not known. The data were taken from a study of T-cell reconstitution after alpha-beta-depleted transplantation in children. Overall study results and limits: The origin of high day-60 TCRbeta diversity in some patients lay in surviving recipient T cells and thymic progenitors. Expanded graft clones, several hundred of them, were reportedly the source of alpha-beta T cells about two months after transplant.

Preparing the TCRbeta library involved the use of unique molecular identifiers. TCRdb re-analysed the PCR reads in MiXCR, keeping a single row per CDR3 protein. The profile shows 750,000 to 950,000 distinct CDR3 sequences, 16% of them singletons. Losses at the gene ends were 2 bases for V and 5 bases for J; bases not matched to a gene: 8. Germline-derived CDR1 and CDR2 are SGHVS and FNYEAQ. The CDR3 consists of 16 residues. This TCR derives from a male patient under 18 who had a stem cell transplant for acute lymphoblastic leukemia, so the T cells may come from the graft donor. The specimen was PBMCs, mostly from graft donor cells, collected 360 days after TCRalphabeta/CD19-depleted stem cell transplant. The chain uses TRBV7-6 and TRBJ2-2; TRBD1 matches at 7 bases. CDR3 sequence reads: CASSLMGQRWTGELFF. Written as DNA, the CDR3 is TGTGCCAGCAGCTTAATGGGACAGAGATGGACCGGGGAGCTGTTTTTT.